This T cell receptor beta chain appears in the sequencing data of a study of T cell clusters in autoimmune cytopenias. TRB was amplified by touch-down multiplex PCR, primer pools A and B combined. TCRdb re-called the multiplex PCR reads; every CDR3 protein appears as one record, without DNA. In total, the table holds about 710 distinct CDR3 sequences. Roughly 38,000 genome equivalents of blood DNA were amplified for TRB. The CDR3 extends over 16 amino acids. Per germline, CDR1 LGHNA and CDR2 YNFKEQ. This sample also appeared in a second study, on T cell repertoires in aging, cancer and after chemotherapy. That report notes: Chronic lymphocytic leukemia patients on fludarabine- or bendamustine-based regimens gave paired samples before and after chemotherapy.

The sample was peripheral blood. J is TRBJ1-1 and V is TRBV4-2; without DNA, the TCRdb call of TRBD1 cannot be checked. This clonotype originated in a human donor with an autoimmune cytopenia or autoimmune hepatitis (not recorded which). CDR3 sequence reads: CASSQAAGGSNTEAFF.